This is a list of T cell receptor beta chains from one sample in a study of shared clonotypes between healthy human individuals. Some clones are missing from TCRdb's copy, which holds only in-frame ones; the method was immunoSEQ multiplex PCR. The table records approximately 2.3 million clones, 80% to 95% of them present only once. The sample taken for sequencing was naive CD4+ T cells from PBMCs. The receptors derive from a man between 18 and 35 years old in good health. Some clones in this sample may be carry-over from other donors' samples. Both conserved end residues are part of each CDR3. The D gene is left open where the match is weak. Size is stated for part of the rows, as once, few or many counts, or as a class when the clone is expanded.

CDR3 length | clone size | J gene | D gene | V gene | CDR3 protein | CDR3 DNA
17 | NA | TRBJ2-1 | TRBD2 | TRBV19 | CASSYYYATSGTNEQFF | TGTGCCAGTAGTTATTACTACGCGACTAGCGGGACAAATGAGCAGTTCTTC
11 | NA | TRBJ2-7 | NA | TRBV6-5 | CASSQGNEQYF | TGTGCCAGCAGCCAGGGTAACGAGCAGTACTTC
14 | once | TRBJ1-3 | NA | TRBV11-2 | CASSRLGRGNTIYF | TGTGCCAGCAGTCGACTCGGGAGGGGAAACACCATATATTTT
13 | NA | TRBJ1-2 | NA | TRBV19 | CASRTYRADGYTF | TGTGCCAGTAGAACTTACAGGGCCGATGGCTACACCTTC
14 | NA | TRBJ1-5 | TRBD1 | TRBV6-1 | CASSEGQHNQPQHF | TGTGCCAGCAGTGAGGGACAGCACAATCAGCCCCAGCATTTT
15 | NA | TRBJ1-2 | NA | TRBV28 | CASSLGRWGPYGYTF | TGTGCCAGCAGTTTGGGGAGGTGGGGGCCGTATGGCTACACCTTC
17 | NA | TRBJ2-3 | TRBD2 | TRBV27 | CASSRGAGGLAADTQYF | TGTGCCAGCAGTCGTGGAGCGGGAGGACTCGCAGCAGATACGCAGTATTTT
16 | NA | TRBJ2-2 | NA | TRBV4-2 | CASNPQATPRAGELFF | TGTGCCAGCAACCCCCAGGCTACTCCGCGGGCCGGGGAGCTGTTTTTT
13 | NA | TRBJ2-5 | NA | TRBV7-3 | CASSLDRQETQYF | TGTGCCAGCAGCCTGGACAGACAAGAGACCCAGTACTTC
14 | NA | TRBJ2-3 | NA | TRBV7-2 | CASSLVAGLDTQYF | TGTGCCAGCAGCTTAGTTGCGGGATTAGATACGCAGTATTTT
15 | NA | TRBJ2-7 | TRBD2 | TRBV28 | CASSTARAGAYEQYF | TGTGCCAGCAGCACCGCACGGGCGGGGGCCTACGAGCAGTACTTC
16 | NA | TRBJ2-1 | NA | TRBV7-3 | CASSLTGSGSYNEQFF | TGTGCCAGCAGCTTAACAGGGTCCGGCTCCTACAATGAGCAGTTCTTC
17 | NA | TRBJ1-4 | NA | TRBV19 | CASSIDRPTRNYEKLFF | TGTGCCAGTAGTATAGATCGACCGACCCGAAACTATGAAAAACTGTTTTTT
15 | NA | TRBJ2-7 | TRBD1 | TRBV19 | CASSTPGQGYYEQYF | TGTGCCAGTAGTACTCCGGGACAGGGATACTACGAGCAGTACTTC
16 | once | TRBJ2-1 | TRBD1 | TRBV29-1 | CSVDSGRTGAYNEQFF | TGCAGCGTTGATTCTGGTAGGACAGGGGCCTACAATGAGCAGTTCTTC
11 | NA | TRBJ1-1 | NA | TRBV19 | CASRVRAEAFF | TGTGCCAGTAGAGTTCGGGCTGAAGCTTTCTTT
12 | NA | TRBJ1-2 | NA | TRBV30 | CAWSTTNYGYTF | TGTGCCTGGAGTACCACTAACTATGGCTACACCTTC
15 | NA | TRBJ2-5 | NA | TRBV4-1 | CASSQVTPGTETQYF | TGCGCCAGCAGCCAAGTCACCCCAGGGACGGAGACCCAGTACTTC
16 | NA | TRBJ1-5 | NA | TRBV28 | CASNEPGGSGNQPQHF | TGTGCCAGTAATGAACCGGGGGGTAGTGGCAATCAGCCCCAGCATTTT
16 | once | TRBJ2-2 | TRBD2 | TRBV10-1 | CASSDQAGGLTGELFF | TGCGCCAGCAGTGACCAAGCGGGAGGGTTAACCGGGGAGCTGTTTTTT
12 | once | TRBJ1-5 | NA | TRBV7-8 | CASSLAAQPQHF | TGTGCCAGCAGCTTAGCGGCTCAGCCCCAGCATTTT
15 | NA | TRBJ2-2 | TRBD2 | TRBV18 | CASSPLTAGTGELFF | TGTGCCAGCTCACCACTCACAGCGGGGACCGGGGAGCTGTTTTTT
16 | NA | TRBJ2-2 | TRBD2 | TRBV9 | CASSVGGTANTGELFF | TGTGCCAGCAGCGTGGGAGGGACGGCGAACACCGGGGAGCTGTTTTTT
16 | NA | TRBJ2-2 | TRBD1 | TRBV29-1 | CSATKKRTGVSGELFF | TGCAGCGCCACGAAAAAAAGGACAGGGGTTAGCGGGGAGCTGTTTTTT
13 | NA | TRBJ2-7 | NA | TRBV7-9 | CASRGQGSYEQYF | TGTGCCAGCAGGGGTCAGGGGTCCTACGAGCAGTACTTC
16 | NA | TRBJ1-5 | TRBD1 | TRBV19 | CASSIVAGGLNQPQHF | TGTGCCAGTAGTATAGTCGCAGGGGGCTTAAATCAGCCCCAGCATTTT
13 | once | TRBJ2-7 | TRBD2 | TRBV7-8 | CASSLAGLAGRDF | TGTGCCAGCAGCTTAGCCGGACTAGCGGGAAGGGACTTC
15 | NA | TRBJ2-7 | NA | TRBV5-1 | CASSLEGYLPREQYF | TGCGCCAGCAGCTTGGAGGGTTATCTGCCACGCGAGCAGTACTTC
15 | NA | TRBJ2-1 | NA | TRBV27 | CASSRAGQPTDEQFF | TGTGCCAGCAGTCGAGCGGGACAGCCCACGGATGAGCAGTTCTTC
16 | NA | TRBJ1-2 | TRBD1 | TRBV28 | CASSTTIQGADYGYTF | TGTGCCAGCAGTACTACCATCCAGGGGGCGGACTATGGCTACACCTTC
12 | NA | TRBJ1-1 | NA | TRBV28 | CASSGPPREAFF | TGTGCCAGCAGTGGCCCCCCCCGGGAAGCTTTCTTT
14 | NA | TRBJ2-1 | NA | TRBV6-1 | CASRLMMGWWEQFF | TGTGCCAGCCGACTAATGATGGGGTGGTGGGAGCAGTTCTTC
14 | NA | TRBJ2-7 | NA | TRBV28 | CASSQQGGRHEQYF | TGTGCCAGCAGCCAGCAGGGGGGTCGCCACGAGCAGTACTTC
15 | NA | TRBJ2-1 | NA | TRBV5-1 | CASSLGQSSYNEQFF | TGCGCCAGCAGCTTGGGACAGAGCTCCTACAATGAGCAGTTCTTC
16 | NA | TRBJ2-3 | TRBD2 | TRBV7-8 | CASSPRLAGKGDTQYF | TGTGCCAGCAGCCCTCGACTAGCGGGAAAAGGAGATACGCAGTATTTT
15 | NA | TRBJ1-1 | TRBD1 | TRBV5-6 | CASSLSPDRVLEAFF | TGTGCCAGCAGCTTATCCCCGGACAGGGTGCTTGAAGCTTTCTTT
14 | NA | TRBJ2-1 | TRBD2 | TRBV2 | CASSTSGSYNEQFF | TGTGCCAGCAGCACTAGCGGGAGCTACAATGAGCAGTTCTTC
13 | NA | TRBJ2-3 | NA | TRBV28 | CASSPRVSDTQYF | TGTGCCAGCAGTCCTCGGGTGTCAGATACGCAGTATTTT
14 | once | TRBJ2-4 | NA | TRBV5-4 | CASSLNRVKNIQYF | TGTGCCAGCAGCTTGAACAGGGTCAAAAACATTCAGTACTTC
13 | NA | TRBJ1-1 | NA | TRBV7-9 | CASSLRGNTEAFF | TGTGCCAGCAGCCTTAGGGGAAACACTGAAGCTTTCTTT
13 | NA | TRBJ1-2 | NA | TRBV29-1 | CSVGQVPNYGYTF | TGCAGCGTTGGGCAGGTCCCTAACTATGGCTACACCTTC
16 | NA | TRBJ1-4 | TRBD1 | TRBV9 | CASSVNPGQANEKLFF | TGTGCCAGCAGCGTAAACCCGGGACAGGCTAATGAAAAACTGTTTTTT
13 | NA | TRBJ1-2 | TRBD1 | TRBV10-3 | CAIQGAGGYGYTF | TGTGCCATCCAGGGGGCCGGGGGGTATGGCTACACCTTC
13 | NA | TRBJ1-6 | NA | TRBV10-3 | CAIRAGENSPLHF | TGTGCCATCAGGGCAGGGGAGAATTCACCCCTCCACTTT
16 | NA | TRBJ2-7 | NA | TRBV4-1 | CASSQPQGGGNYEQYF | TGCGCCAGCAGCCAGCCCCAGGGAGGGGGTAACTACGAGCAGTACTTC
15 | NA | TRBJ2-2 | TRBD2 | TRBV5-4 | CASSPGTSGPGELFF | TGTGCCAGCAGTCCCGGGACTAGCGGGCCCGGGGAGCTGTTTTTT
12 | NA | TRBJ1-2 | TRBD1 | TRBV28 | CASIGTGGGYTF | TGTGCCAGCATTGGGACAGGGGGCGGCTACACCTTC
15 | NA | TRBJ2-7 | NA | TRBV7-8 | CASSLGVRGNYEQYF | TGTGCCAGCAGCTTAGGGGTCCGGGGCAACTACGAGCAGTACTTC
16 | NA | TRBJ2-7 | TRBD2 | TRBV5-1 | CASSLWASGTTYEQYF | TGCGCCAGCAGCTTGTGGGCTAGCGGGACGACTTACGAGCAGTACTTC
12 | NA | TRBJ2-7 | NA | TRBV28 | CASSLAPREQYF | TGTGCCAGCAGTTTGGCCCCCCGGGAGCAGTACTTC
18 | NA | TRBJ2-7 | TRBD2 | TRBV9 | CASSVAPSRSGSIYEQYF | TGTGCCAGCAGCGTAGCCCCCTCTCGTAGCGGGAGTATCTACGAGCAGTACTTC
14 | NA | TRBJ1-4 | TRBD1 | TRBV4-1 | CASRRGTGNGKLFF | TGCGCCAGCAGGAGGGGGACAGGGAATGGAAAACTGTTTTTT
17 | NA | TRBJ2-3 | TRBD2 | TRBV5-6 | CASSLAGTSGLEDTQYF | TGTGCCAGCAGCTTGGCCGGGACTAGCGGGTTAGAAGATACGCAGTATTTT
15 | once | TRBJ2-3 | NA | TRBV5-1 | CASSRILQGTDTQYF | TGCGCCAGCAGCCGAATCCTACAGGGCACAGATACGCAGTATTTT
15 | once | TRBJ1-5 | NA | TRBV18 | CASSIGLHSNQPQHF | TGTGCCAGCTCCATTGGGCTACATAGCAATCAGCCCCAGCATTTT
20 | NA | TRBJ2-3 | NA | TRBV28 | CASSLKPGSRGGRTTDTQYF | TGTGCCAGCAGTTTAAAGCCAGGTAGCAGGGGCGGTCGGACCACAGATACGCAGTATTTT
15 | NA | TRBJ2-7 | TRBD1 | TRBV18 | CASSEQGVVSYEQYF | TGTGCCAGCTCAGAACAGGGGGTGGTCAGCTACGAGCAGTACTTC
14 | NA | TRBJ2-1 | NA | TRBV9 | CASSVGQGRYEQFF | TGTGCCAGCAGCGTAGGGCAGGGGAGGTATGAGCAGTTCTTC
14 | NA | TRBJ2-1 | TRBD2 | TRBV30 | CAWTVAGGDNEQFF | TGTGCCTGGACCGTAGCGGGAGGGGACAATGAGCAGTTCTTC